A single sample is the source of the 11 T cell receptor beta chains below, sequenced in a study of cytomegalovirus exposure and HLA in healthy donors. Both 60 Vbeta primers and 13 Jbeta primers went into the PCR. Method: immunoSEQ multiplex PCR; TCRdb's copy keeps in-frame clones and lacks some. The sample holds around 210,000 clones; 80% to 90% are singletons and the top ten take about 0.25%. Sample: PBMCs. Receptors were obtained from a girl aged 2-15 years in good health and CMV-seronegative.

This clone was found once. V and J are TRBV11-2 and TRBJ1-1; D is unclear. Trimming left V 0 bases short and J 5 bases short, with 13 bases between. The CDR3 is 15 residues long. Germline V gives CDR1 SGHAT, CDR2 FQNNGV. The chain's CDR3 is CASSLEWARPTEAFF. The CDR3 DNA is TGTGCCAGCAGCTTAGAGTGGGCCAGGCCGACTGAAGCTTTCTTT.

V usage is TRBV10-3 and J usage is TRBJ2-2, with 8 nucleotides matching TRBD2. The CDR3 covers 15 residues. CDR1 is ENHRY, CDR2 SYGVKD, per germline. J lost 6 bases, V lost 3 bases, and 6 bases had no gene match. The CDR3 loop reads CAISDEPGLAGELFF. The DNA for the CDR3 is TGTGCCATCAGTGATGAACCGGGACTAGCCGGGGAGCTGTTTTTT.

The chain has TRBV2 and TRBJ1-2; D not resolved. The V gene's germline CDR1 is SNHLY and CDR2 FYNNEI. The V end lost 6 bases, the J end lost 7 bases, and 6 bases lay between the germline ends. This CDR3 contains 10 residues. The chain's CDR3 is CASRDFGYTF. CDR3 nucleotide sequence: TGTGCCAGCAGGGACTTTGGCTACACCTTC.

The rearrangement links TRBV6-1 to TRBJ2-3; no firm D call. Germline V lookup: CDR1 MNHNS, CDR2 SASEGT. Trimming stripped 6 bases from V and 5 bases from J, with 6 bases between. The CDR3 runs 11 residues. CDR3 sequence (DNA): TGTGCCAGCAGCCTAAAAGATACGCAGTATTTT. Its translation is CASSLKDTQYF.

V and J are TRBV14 and TRBJ2-3, with a tentative D call TRBD2 (5 bases). Germline V gene data show CDR1 as SGHDN and CDR2 as FVKESK. The length of the CDR3 is 13 residues. V gave up 0 bases and J gave up 6 bases, with 7 bases separating them. The CDR3 sequence is CASSQERGDTQYF. The CDR3, as DNA: TGTGCCAGCAGCCAAGAACGCGGGGATACGCAGTATTTT. The complete variable domain, with remaining parts taken from reference TRBV14 and TRBJ2-3, reads EAGVTQFPSHSVIEKGQTVTLRCDPISGHDNLYWYRRVMGKEIKFLLHFVKESKQDESGMPNNRFLAERTGGTYSTLKVQPAELEDSGVYFCASSQERGDTQYFGPGTRLTVL.

The V gene is TRBV6-5, the J gene TRBJ1-5, with a weak D call TRBD1 (6 bases). The germline CDR1 and CDR2 sequences are MNHEY and SVGAGI. V gave up 6 bases and J gave up 6 bases, with 18 bases separating them. The CDR3 is 15 amino acids. The CDR3 loop reads CASSPTPGVGQPQHF. The CDR3 bases are TGTGCCAGCAGCCCCACCCCAGGGGTTGGTCAGCCCCAGCATTTT.

The chain combines TRBV18 with TRBJ2-1; 9 bases line up with TRBD1. The CDR3 contains 14 residues. The junction had 5 bases not matched to a gene; V was cut back by 1 base and J by 10 bases. Germline V gene data show CDR1 as KGHSH and CDR2 as LQKENI. The CDR3 here is CASSPRDRAHEQFF. In nucleotides, the CDR3 is TGTGCCAGCTCACCACGGGACAGGGCTCACGAGCAGTTCTTC.

The chain uses TRBV9 and TRBJ1-6; the D gene is possibly TRBD1 (6 bases). The germline gives CDR1 SGDLS, CDR2 YYNGEE. The CDR3 is 15 residues long. Trimming left V 0 bases short and J 6 bases short, with 10 bases between. In nucleotides, the CDR3 is TGTGCCAGCAGCGTAGGGGGACAAGTTAATTCACCCCTCCACTTT. Translated: CASSVGGQVNSPLHF.

V gene TRBV27 combines with J gene TRBJ1-1; D remains ambiguous. V shed 7 bases and J shed 0 bases, with 9 bases lying between them. The germline gives CDR1 MNHEY, CDR2 SMNVEV (reference sequence). The CDR3 runs 13 residues. For the CDR3, the DNA is TGTGCCAGCACTTCAACAGTGAACACTGAAGCTTTCTTT. Residues: CASTSTVNTEAFF.

This clone came up once. The chain combines TRBV6-5 with TRBJ2-1; TRBD2 matches at 10 bases. The germline gives CDR1 MNHEY, CDR2 SVGAGI. The CDR3 sequence is 14 residues long. Trimming took 7 bases from V and 8 from J; bases not matched to a gene: 8. The CDR3 protein is CASTEVSGRYEQFF. In nucleotides, the CDR3 is TGTGCCAGCACTGAGGTTAGCGGGAGGTATGAGCAGTTCTTC.

This clone came up a few times. The V and J genes are TRBV4-1 and TRBJ2-7; D gene ambiguous. Per germline, CDR1 MGHRA and CDR2 YSYEKL. The CDR3 has 15 amino acids. The V end was cut by 0 bases, the J end by 0 bases, with 9 bases between. CDR3 bases: TGCGCCAGCAGCCAAGACTACCCCCGCTCCTACGAGCAGTACTTC. This translates into CASSQDYPRSYEQYF.